The 22 T cell receptor beta chains presented below share a single source sample, sequenced in a study of siplizumab effects on memory and regulatory T cells (dated by TCRdb to about 2019). The library was built by means of the immunoSEQ multiplex PCR assay. This immuneACCESS table, as held by TCRdb, lists in-frame sequences with V and J called but not all clones. Of the missing ones, under half trace to an unresolved V gene in checked studies; the others have no known cause. In all, the sample holds around 95,000 clones, and approximately 94% of those were seen once. Over 1% of the sample is in the top ten clones. Sequences were obtained from non-Treg CD4+ T cells sorted from blood. The label giving this sample's cell subset or site can be read as: FACS-sorted unstimulated CD4+ non-regulatory T cells. The receptors shown here come from a human donor in good health.

V and J are TRBV30 and TRBJ1-3; no clear D. Trimming stripped 1 base from V and 4 bases from J, with 14 bases between. This CDR3 spans 15 amino acids. From germline, CDR1 is GTSNPN and CDR2 SVGIG (reference sequence). The CDR3 reads CAWSAGHRGGNTIYF. In DNA form, the CDR3 reads TGTGCCTGGAGTGCGGGCCATAGAGGAGGAAACACCATATATTTT.

The chain has TRBV11-3 and TRBJ2-7; 8 bases are a match to TRBD1. Germline values: CDR1 SGHNT, CDR2 YENEEA. With V trimmed by 3 bases and J by 2 bases, 3 bases remained unmatched. The CDR3 has 14 residues. CDR3 sequence (DNA): TGTGCCAGCAGCTTTCGACAGGGGCCCTACGAGCAGTACTTC. Translated, it gives CASSFRQGPYEQYF.

This chain joins TRBV7-2 and TRBJ2-2; no clear D gene. The V end lost 5 bases, the J end lost 4 bases, and 8 bases lay between the germline ends. In germline, CDR1 is SGHTA, CDR2 FQGNSA. This CDR3 region has 13 residues. This chain's CDR3 is CASSPMVTGELFF. CDR3 DNA: TGTGCCAGCAGCCCCATGGTCACCGGGGAGCTGTTTTTT.

The chain combines TRBV11-2 with TRBJ1-5; D is uncertain. The CDR3 totals 13 residues. Trimming stripped 3 bases from V and 5 bases from J, with 8 bases between. Germline assignment: CDR1 SGHAT and CDR2 FQNNGV. CDR3 protein: CASSFGPYQPQHF. The CDR3 DNA reads TGTGCCAGCAGCTTCGGACCCTATCAGCCCCAGCATTTT.

The CDR3 DNA sequence: TGTGCCAGCAGTGACGGGACTAGCGGGAAAAGAGATACGCAGTATTTT. Its protein is CASSDGTSGKRDTQYF. The genes are TRBV6-1 and TRBJ2-3; 13 bases are shared with TRBD2. The CDR3 has 16 amino acids. Germline CDR1 is MNHNS and CDR2 is SASEGT. The J segment lost 5 bases and the V segment lost 3 bases, leaving 5 bases of the junction unmatched.

The gene calls are TRBV11-2 and TRBJ2-1; either TRBD1 or TRBD2 may supply D (5 bases each). Germline CDR1 is SGHAT and CDR2 is FQNNGV. This CDR3 spans 15 amino acids. V dropped 3 bases and J dropped 2 bases, with 11 bases sitting between them. The chain's CDR3 is CASSFEGFPYNEQFF. The CDR3 nucleotides read TGTGCCAGCAGCTTCGAGGGGTTTCCCTACAATGAGCAGTTCTTC.

The chain recombines TRBV6-5 with TRBJ1-6; D is unresolved. CDR1 is MNHEY, CDR2 SVGAGI, per germline. Trimming removed 0 bases from V and 7 bases from J, with 7 bases in between. The CDR3 is made up of 14 amino acids. This CDR3 is CASSYSITNSPLHF. DNA for the CDR3: TGTGCCAGCAGTTACTCGATTACCAATTCACCCCTCCACTTT.

The chain joins TRBV6-4 to TRBJ2-3, with D hard to call. There are 13 residues in the CDR3. The germline V gene has CDR1 MRHNA and CDR2 SNTAGT. The V and J ends lost 0 bases and 6 bases respectively, with 7 bases between them. As DNA, the CDR3 is TGTGCCAGCAGTGACTCTCTGGGGGATACGCAGTATTTT. Translated, it gives CASSDSLGDTQYF.

This clone was detected once. The CDR3 sequence: CASSFGHIGEKLFF. The CDR3 DNA reads TGTGCCAGCAGCTTCGGACATATCGGCGAAAAACTGTTTTTT. The rearrangement links TRBV13 to TRBJ1-4; TRBD1 might be the D (5 bases). Looked up from germline, CDR1 is PRHDT and CDR2 is FYEKMQ (reference sequence). V was trimmed by 3 bases and J by 8 bases, leaving 13 bases between them. The CDR3 consists of 14 residues. The whole variable domain, remainder taken from reference TRBV13 and TRBJ1-4, is AAGVIQSPRHLIKEKRETATLKCYPIPRHDTVYWYQQGPGQDPQFLISFYEKMQSDKGSIPDRFSAQQFSDYHSELNMSSLELGDSALYFCASSFGHIGEKLFFGSGTQLSVL.

This clone was recorded only once. This rearrangement joins TRBV11-3 to TRBJ2-3, with 7 bases fitting TRBD2. This CDR3 is built from 19 residues. The V and J ends lost 5 bases and 6 bases, in that order; junction bases with no gene match: 23. CDR1 and CDR2 from the germline V gene are SGHNT and YENEEA. CDR3 in amino acids: CASSPRGVPRPLGRDTQYF. For the CDR3, the DNA is TGTGCCAGCAGCCCACGGGGGGTTCCTCGTCCCTTGGGCCGGGATACGCAGTATTTT.

This chain joins TRBV7-3 and TRBJ2-3; D may be TRBD1 (7 bases). Trimming pared 2 bases from V and 5 bases from J, leaving 11 bases between. The length of the CDR3 is 14 residues. Germline loops: CDR1 SGHTA, CDR2 FQGTGA. The CDR3 coding sequence is TGTGCCAGCAGCTTAGGAGGGGGCAGAGATACGCAGTATTTT. Its translation is CASSLGGGRDTQYF.

Here the CDR3 reads CASSLSTPAGGTDTQYF. CDR3 DNA: TGTGCCAGCAGCTTATCGACCCCAGCGGGGGGCACAGATACGCAGTATTTT. This sequence joins TRBV7-2 and TRBJ2-3, with 8 positions matching TRBD2. Germline lookup yields CDR1 SGHTA and CDR2 FQGNSA. Germline trimming cut 2 bases from V and 1 base from J; bases unmatched to any gene: 8. The CDR3 runs to 17 residues. The whole variable domain, filled in from reference TRBV7-2 and TRBJ2-3, reads GAGVSQSPSNKVTEKGKDVELRCDPISGHTALYWYRQSLGQGLEFLIYFQGNSAPDKSGLPSDRFSAERTGGSVSTLTIQRTQQEDSAVYLCASSLSTPAGGTDTQYFGPGTRLTVL.

The CDR3 spells CASSQDRYEQFF. The CDR3 nucleotides read TGTGCCAGCAGCCAAGATCGATATGAGCAGTTCTTC. This chain links TRBV4-2 with TRBJ2-1; unclear D gene. This CDR3 contains 12 residues. V was clipped by 0 bases and J by 8 bases, with 5 bases between them. The V gene's germline CDR1 is LGHNA and CDR2 YNFKEQ.

The V gene is TRBV21-1, the J gene TRBJ2-5; the table's D call TRBD1 went unverified against the DNA. TRBV21-1 constitutes a pseudogene. The length of the CDR3 is 14 residues. CDR3 sequence: CAFPGQGHEETQYF. The CDR3 nucleotides are TGTGCCTTTCCGGGACAGGGGCACGAAGAGACCCAGTACTTC.

The rearrangement links TRBV7-9 to TRBJ2-7, with 12 bases fitting TRBD2. The CDR3 is 16 amino acids. J was trimmed by 6 bases and V by 5 bases; bases with no gene match: 11. Germline loops: CDR1 SEHNR, CDR2 FQNEAQ (reference sequence). CDR3 sequence reads: CASSRIPGLAGTEQYF. DNA for the CDR3: TGTGCCAGCAGCCGAATCCCTGGACTAGCGGGGACCGAGCAGTACTTC.

The chain carries TRBV19 and TRBJ1-5; D is undetermined. Germline CDR1 LNHDA, CDR2 SQIVND (reference sequence). V shed 3 bases and J shed 2 bases, with 14 bases lying between them. This CDR3 contains 16 residues. This chain's CDR3 is CASSMVTGGGNQPQHF. For the CDR3, the DNA is TGTGCCAGTAGTATGGTTACGGGAGGTGGCAATCAGCCCCAGCATTTT.

The chain carries TRBV27 and TRBJ2-5; 8 bases map to TRBD2. The trim removed 3 bases at V and 5 bases at J, leaving 8 bases unmatched. The germline V gene encodes CDR1 MNHEY and CDR2 SMNVEV (reference sequence). There are 15 residues in the CDR3. CDR3 sequence reads: CASSFGLAQGETQYF. The CDR3 nucleotides are TGTGCCAGCAGTTTCGGACTAGCTCAGGGGGAGACCCAGTACTTC.

The V and J genes are TRBV6-1 and TRBJ2-3; 8 nucleotides align to TRBD1. CDR1 is MNHNS and CDR2 is SASEGT in the germline V gene. CDR3 size: 15 residues. Unmatched junction bases numbered 12, after V lost 8 bases and J lost 5 bases. The CDR3 DNA follows: TGTGCCAGCCGCGTTGGGCAGGGGGCGATAGATACGCAGTATTTT. It yields the protein CASRVGQGAIDTQYF.

This clone came up once. The V gene is TRBV10-1, the J gene TRBJ1-1; D perhaps matches TRBD1 (5 bases). V was pared by 3 bases and J by 5 bases, with 13 bases between. The CDR3 is made up of 14 amino acids. The germline V gene has CDR1 WNHNN and CDR2 SYGVQD (reference sequence). CDR3 loop: CASSDSKGMTEAFF. CDR3 in DNA: TGCGCCAGCAGTGATTCGAAGGGGATGACTGAAGCTTTCTTT.

This rearrangement joins TRBV19 to TRBJ2-7; TRBD1 might be the D (6 bases). Germline CDR1 reads LNHDA; CDR2 reads SQIVND (reference sequence). V gave up 5 bases and J gave up 0 bases, with 14 bases separating them. This CDR3 is built from 15 residues. The CDR3 loop is CASSETGLISYEQYF. CDR3 nucleotides: TGTGCCAGTAGTGAGACAGGTCTAATCTCCTACGAGCAGTACTTC.

The V and J genes are TRBV5-6 and TRBJ2-7, with no clear D. Trimming took 4 bases from V and 3 from J, leaving 14 bases between them. The CDR3 is 14 amino acids. Germline V gives CDR1 SGHDT, CDR2 YYEEEE. CDR3 sequence: CASSNWTVDYEQYF. In nucleotides, the CDR3 is TGTGCCAGCAGCAATTGGACGGTAGACTACGAGCAGTACTTC.

J is TRBJ1-5 and V is TRBV25-1; 7 positions agree with TRBD1. Unmatched junction bases numbered 6, after V lost 0 bases and J lost 1 base. The CDR3 has 17 residues. CDR1 is MGHDK, CDR2 SYGVNS, per germline. CDR3 loop: CASSEYPGQDSNQPQHF. The CDR3 region has the DNA TGTGCCAGCAGTGAATACCCCGGACAGGACAGCAATCAGCCCCAGCATTTT.